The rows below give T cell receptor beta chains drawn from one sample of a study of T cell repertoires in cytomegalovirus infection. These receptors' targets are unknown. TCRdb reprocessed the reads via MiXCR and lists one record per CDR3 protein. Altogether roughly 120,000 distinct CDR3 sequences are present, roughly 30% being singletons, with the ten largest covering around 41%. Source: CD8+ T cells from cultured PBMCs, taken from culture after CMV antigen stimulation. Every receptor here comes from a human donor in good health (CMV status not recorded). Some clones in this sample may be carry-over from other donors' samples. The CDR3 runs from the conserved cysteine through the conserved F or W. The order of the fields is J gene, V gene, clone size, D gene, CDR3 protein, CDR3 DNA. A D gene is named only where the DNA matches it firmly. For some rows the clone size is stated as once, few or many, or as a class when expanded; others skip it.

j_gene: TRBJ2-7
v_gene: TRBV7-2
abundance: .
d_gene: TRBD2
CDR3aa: CVSSGGVRNSYEQYF
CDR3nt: TGTGTCAGCAGTGGGGGGGTCCGAAACTCCTACGAGCAGTACTTC

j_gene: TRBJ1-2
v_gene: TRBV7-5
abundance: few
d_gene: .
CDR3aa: CISVPEAGPFGNYGYTF
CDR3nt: .

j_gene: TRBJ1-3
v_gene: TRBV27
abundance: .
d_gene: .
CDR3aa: CASSLSGFSGNTIYF
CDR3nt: TGTGCCAGCAGTTTATCCGGCTTCTCTGGAAACACCATATATTTT

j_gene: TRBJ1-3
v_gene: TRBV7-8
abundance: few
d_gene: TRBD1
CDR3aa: CASSLDGTGSIGNTIYF
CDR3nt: TGTGCCAGCAGCTTAGACGGGACAGGGTCGATAGGAAACACCATATATTTT

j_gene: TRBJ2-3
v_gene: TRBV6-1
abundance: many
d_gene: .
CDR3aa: CASRGSLTDTQYF
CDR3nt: TGTGCCAGCAGGGGCAGCCTCACAGATACGCAGTATTTT

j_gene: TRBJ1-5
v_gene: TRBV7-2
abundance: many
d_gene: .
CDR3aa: CASSLATGRNQPQHF
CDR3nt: TGTGCCAGCAGCTTAGCCACAGGAAGGAATCAGCCCCAGCATTTT

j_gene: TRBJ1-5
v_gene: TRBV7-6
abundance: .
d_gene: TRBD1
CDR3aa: CASSSGGAQHF
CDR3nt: TGTGCCAGCAGCTCAGGGGGGGCCCAGCATTTT

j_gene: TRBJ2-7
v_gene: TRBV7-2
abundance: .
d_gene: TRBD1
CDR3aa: CASSLGTGGIGEQYF
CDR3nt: TGTGCCAGCAGCTTAGGGACAGGGGGCATCGGCGAGCAGTACTTC

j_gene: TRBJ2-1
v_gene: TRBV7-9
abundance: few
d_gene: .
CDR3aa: CASSSPVWNEQFF
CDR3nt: TGTGCCAGCAGCTCCCCCGTTTGGAATGAGCAGTTCTTC

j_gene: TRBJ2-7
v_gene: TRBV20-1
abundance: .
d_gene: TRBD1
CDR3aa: CSARASGQGNEQYF
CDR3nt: TGCAGTGCTCGAGCCTCGGGACAGGGCAACGAGCAGTACTTC

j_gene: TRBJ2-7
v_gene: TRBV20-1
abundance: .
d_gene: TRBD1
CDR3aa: CSATDDRGYEQYF
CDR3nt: TGCAGTGCTACCGATGACAGGGGGTACGAGCAGTACTTC

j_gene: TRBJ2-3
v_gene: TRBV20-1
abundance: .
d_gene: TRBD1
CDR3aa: CSARFGTATDTQYF
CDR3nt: TGCAGTGCTAGATTCGGGACAGCCACAGATACGCAGTATTTT

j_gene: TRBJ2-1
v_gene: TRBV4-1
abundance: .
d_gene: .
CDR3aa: CASSPVPYNEQFF
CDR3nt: TGCGCCAGCAGCCCGGTTCCATACAATGAGCAGTTCTTC

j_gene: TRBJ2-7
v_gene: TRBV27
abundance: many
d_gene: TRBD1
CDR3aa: CASRYTGAEIYEQYF
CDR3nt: TGTGCCAGCCGGTATACAGGGGCCGAGATTTACGAGCAGTACTTC

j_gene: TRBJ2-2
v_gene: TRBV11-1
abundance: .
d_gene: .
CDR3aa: CASSGGQDYTGELFF
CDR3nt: TGTGCCAGCAGCGGAGGACAAGACTACACCGGGGAGCTGTTTTTT

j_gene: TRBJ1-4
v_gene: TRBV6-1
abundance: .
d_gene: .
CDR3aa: CASGPQGRVNEKLFF
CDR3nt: TGTGCCAGCGGGCCACAGGGAAGGGTTAATGAAAAACTGTTTTTT

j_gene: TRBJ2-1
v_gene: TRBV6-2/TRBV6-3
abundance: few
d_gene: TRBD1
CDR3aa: CASSGQGDGEQFF
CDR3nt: TGTGCCAGCAGCGGACAGGGGGACGGTGAGCAGTTCTTC

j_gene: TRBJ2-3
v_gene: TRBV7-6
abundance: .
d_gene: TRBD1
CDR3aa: CASRRTGGTDTQYF
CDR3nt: TGTGCCAGCAGGAGGACAGGGGGGACAGATACGCAGTATTTT

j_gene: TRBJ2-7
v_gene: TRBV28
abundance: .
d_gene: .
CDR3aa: CASSLMRKSYEQYF
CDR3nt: TGTGCCAGCAGTTTAATGAGGAAATCCTACGAGCAGTACTTC

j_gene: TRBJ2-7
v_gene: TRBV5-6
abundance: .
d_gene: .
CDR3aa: CASSPPMGGEQYF
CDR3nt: TGTGCCAGCAGCCCGCCGATGGGTGGCGAGCAGTACTTC